Presented here are 8 T cell receptor beta chains from one specimen sequenced in a study of blood T cell repertoires in COVID-19. Profiling relied on immunoSEQ multiplex PCR, and the TCRdb table lists in-frame clones only, not all of them. The profile shows almost 200,000 clones, 85% of them singletons. The sequenced material came from peripheral blood. These receptors all stem from a man in his sixties with COVID-19, enrolled during active disease.

The chain recombines TRBV5-1 with TRBJ1-5; perhaps TRBD1 as D (6 bases). CDR1 is SGHRS, CDR2 YFSETQ, per germline. The CDR3 is 14 residues long. The V end was cut by 0 bases, the J end by 5 bases, with 9 bases between. CDR3 amino acids: CASSLGRQDQPQHF. In DNA, the CDR3 is TGCGCCAGCAGCTTGGGTCGACAGGATCAGCCCCAGCATTTT.

The gene calls are TRBV5-4 and TRBJ2-5, with TRBD2 as a possible D gene (6 bases). Germline CDR1 SGHNT, CDR2 YYREEE (reference sequence). V lost 0 bases, J lost 3 bases, and 6 bases lay in between. The CDR3 contains 13 residues. The chain's CDR3 is CASSLGGEETQYF. The CDR3 coding sequence is TGTGCCAGCAGCTTGGGGGGGGAAGAGACCCAGTACTTC.

The chain combines TRBV16 with TRBJ1-1; no definite D call. The length of the CDR3 is 14 residues. The V end lost 3 bases, the J end lost 0 bases, and 8 bases lay between the germline ends. Looked up from germline, CDR1 is KGHSY and CDR2 is FQNENV. The CDR3 DNA follows: TGTGCCAGCAGCCACATGACAATGAACACTGAAGCTTTCTTT. Protein product: CASSHMTMNTEAFF.

The chain carries TRBV9 and TRBJ1-4, with TRBD1 matching 7 bases. J gave up 6 bases and V 0 bases, and 2 bases lay outside the gene matches. Germline lookup yields CDR1 SGDLS and CDR2 YYNGEE. The CDR3 contains 14 residues. The CDR3 protein is CASSVDGTDEKLFF. The DNA for the CDR3 is TGTGCCAGCAGCGTAGACGGGACAGATGAAAAACTGTTTTTT. The complete variable domain, with remaining parts taken from reference TRBV9 and TRBJ1-4, reads DSGVTQTPKHLITATGQRVTLRCSPRSGDLSVYWYQQSLDQGLQFLIQYYNGEERAKGNILERFSAQQFPDLHSELNLSSLELGDSALYFCASSVDGTDEKLFFGSGTQLSVL.

The rearrangement uses TRBV21-1 and TRBJ1-1; TRBD1, as called in the table, went unchecked against the DNA. TRBV21-1 has pseudogene status. The CDR3 is 14 amino acids. CDR3 coding DNA: TGTGCCAGCCACCCGGACAGGGCGAACACTGAAGCTTTCTTT. The encoded protein is CASHPDRANTEAFF.

The CDR3 spells CASSLESSGIGRPQYF. CDR3 nucleotide sequence: TGTGCCAGCAGCTTAGAAAGTAGCGGGATCGGGAGGCCGCAGTACTTC. The chain recombines TRBV11-1 with TRBJ2-7; 8 nucleotides align to TRBD2. Germline-derived CDR1 and CDR2 are SGHAT and FQDESV (reference sequence). V shed 1 base, J shed 9 bases, and the junction held 14 bases outside the gene matches. The CDR3 sequence is 16 residues long.

The chain carries TRBV3-1 (or the pseudogene TRBV3-2) and TRBJ1-1; D call uncertain. This CDR3 has 15 residues. Germline CDR1 and CDR2: LGHDT and YNNKEL (reference sequence). V lost 4 bases, J lost 1 base, and 13 bases lay in between. Here the CDR3 reads CASSLTAGGNTEAFF. CDR3 sequence (DNA): TGTGCCAGCAGCCTCACCGCAGGAGGGAACACTGAAGCTTTCTTT.

In this sample, this clone turned up once. The V call is TRBV6-5, the J call TRBJ2-5, with TRBD1 as a possible D gene (5 bases). From germline, CDR1 is MNHEY and CDR2 SVGAGI. The CDR3 spans 13 residues. Trimming took 2 bases from V and 5 from J, leaving 9 bases between them. The CDR3 region has the DNA TGTGCCAGCAGTTACGACAGCGTCGAGACCCAGTACTTC. As protein: CASSYDSVETQYF.